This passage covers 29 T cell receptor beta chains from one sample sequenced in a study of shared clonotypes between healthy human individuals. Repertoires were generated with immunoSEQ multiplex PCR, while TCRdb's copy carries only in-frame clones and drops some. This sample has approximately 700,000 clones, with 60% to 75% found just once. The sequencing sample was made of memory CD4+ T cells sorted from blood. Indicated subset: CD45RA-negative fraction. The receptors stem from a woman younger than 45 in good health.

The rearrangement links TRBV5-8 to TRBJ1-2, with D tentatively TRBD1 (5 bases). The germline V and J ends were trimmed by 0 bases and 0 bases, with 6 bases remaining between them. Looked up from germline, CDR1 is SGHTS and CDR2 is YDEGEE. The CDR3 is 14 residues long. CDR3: CASSLATANYGYTF. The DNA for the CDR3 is TGTGCCAGCAGCTTGGCGACAGCTAACTATGGCTACACCTTC. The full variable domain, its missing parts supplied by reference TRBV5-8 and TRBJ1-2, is EAGVTQSPTHLIKTRGQQATLRCSPISGHTSVYWYQQALGLGLQFLLWYDEGEERNRGNFPPRFSGRQFPNYSSELNVNALELEDSALYLCASSLATANYGYTFGSGTRLTVV.

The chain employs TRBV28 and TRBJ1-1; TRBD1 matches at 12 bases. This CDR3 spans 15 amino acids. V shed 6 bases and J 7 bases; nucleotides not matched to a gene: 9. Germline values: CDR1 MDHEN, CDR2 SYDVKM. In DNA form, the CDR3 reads TGTGCCAGCAGCCCCCCGGGACAGGGGGCAATTGAAGCTTTCTTT. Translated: CASSPPGQGAIEAFF.

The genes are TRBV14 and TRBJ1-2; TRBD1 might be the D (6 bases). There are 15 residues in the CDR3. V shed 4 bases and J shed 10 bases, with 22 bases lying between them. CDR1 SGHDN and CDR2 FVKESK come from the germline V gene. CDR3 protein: CASSLQTVPGEDYTF. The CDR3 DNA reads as TGTGCCAGCAGCCTACAAACGGTTCCAGGGGAAGACTACACCTTC.

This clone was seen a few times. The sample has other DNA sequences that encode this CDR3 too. The CDR3 nucleotides read TGCGCCAGCAGCCGTACAGGGGGCCTCCAAGAGACCCAGTACTTC. Its translation: CASSRTGGLQETQYF. This chain connects TRBV5-1 to TRBJ2-5; 9 bases align to TRBD1. Germline CDR1 SGHRS, CDR2 YFSETQ. The CDR3 is made up of 15 amino acids. V lost 4 bases and J lost 1; bases outside the gene matches: 5.

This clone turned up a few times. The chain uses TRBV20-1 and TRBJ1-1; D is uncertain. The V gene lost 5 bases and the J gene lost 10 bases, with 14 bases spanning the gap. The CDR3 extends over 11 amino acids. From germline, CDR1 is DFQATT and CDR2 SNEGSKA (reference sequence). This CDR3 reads CSARGGKGAFF. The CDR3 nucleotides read TGCAGTGCTCGTGGAGGGAAAGGAGCTTTCTTT.

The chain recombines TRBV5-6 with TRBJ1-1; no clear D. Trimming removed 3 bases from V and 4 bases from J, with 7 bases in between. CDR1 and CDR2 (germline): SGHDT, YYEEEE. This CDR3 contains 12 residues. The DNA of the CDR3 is TGTGCCAGCAGCTCCCTTCGCACTGAAGCTTTCTTT. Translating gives CASSSLRTEAFF.

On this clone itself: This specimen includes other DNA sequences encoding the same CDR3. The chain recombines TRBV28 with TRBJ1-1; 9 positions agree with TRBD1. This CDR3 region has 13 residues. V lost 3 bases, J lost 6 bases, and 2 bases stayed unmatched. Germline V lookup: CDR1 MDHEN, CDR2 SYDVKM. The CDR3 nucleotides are TGTGCCAGCAGTTTGAACAGGGGGCCTGAAGCTTTCTTT. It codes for CASSLNRGPEAFF.

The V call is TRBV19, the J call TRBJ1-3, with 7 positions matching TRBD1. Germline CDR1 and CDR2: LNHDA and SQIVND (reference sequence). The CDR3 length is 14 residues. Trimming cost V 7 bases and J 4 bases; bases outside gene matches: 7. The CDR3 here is CASTQQGYGNTIYF. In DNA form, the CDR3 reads TGTGCCAGTACCCAACAGGGGTACGGAAACACCATATATTTT.

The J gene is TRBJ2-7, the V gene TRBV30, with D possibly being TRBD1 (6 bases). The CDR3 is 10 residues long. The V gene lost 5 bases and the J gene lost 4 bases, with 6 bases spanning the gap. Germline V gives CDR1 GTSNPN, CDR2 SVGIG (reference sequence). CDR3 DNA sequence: TGTGCCTGGGGGACATACGAGCAGTACTTC. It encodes CAWGTYEQYF.

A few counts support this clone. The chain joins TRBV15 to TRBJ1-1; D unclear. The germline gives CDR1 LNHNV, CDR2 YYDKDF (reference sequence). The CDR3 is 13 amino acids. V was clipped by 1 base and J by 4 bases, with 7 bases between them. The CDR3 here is CATSRVMSTEAFF. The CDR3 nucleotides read TGTGCCACCAGCAGAGTTATGAGCACTGAAGCTTTCTTT.

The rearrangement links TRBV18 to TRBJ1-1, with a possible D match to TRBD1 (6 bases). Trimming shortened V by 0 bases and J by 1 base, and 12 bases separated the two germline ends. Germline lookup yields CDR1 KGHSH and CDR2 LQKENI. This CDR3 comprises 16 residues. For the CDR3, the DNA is TGTGCCAGCTCACCACCTCTCCCACAGGGGAACACTGAAGCTTTCTTT. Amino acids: CASSPPLPQGNTEAFF.

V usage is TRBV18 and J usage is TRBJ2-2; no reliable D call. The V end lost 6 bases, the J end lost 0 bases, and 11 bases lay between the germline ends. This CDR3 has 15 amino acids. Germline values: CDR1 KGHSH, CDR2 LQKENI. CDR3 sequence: CASSVEKTNTGELFF. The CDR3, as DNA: TGTGCCAGCTCGGTCGAGAAAACGAACACCGGGGAGCTGTTTTTT.

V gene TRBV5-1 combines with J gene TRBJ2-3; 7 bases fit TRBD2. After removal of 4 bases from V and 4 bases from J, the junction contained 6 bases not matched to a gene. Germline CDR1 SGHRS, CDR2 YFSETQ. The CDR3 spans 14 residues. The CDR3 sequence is CASSGGRSADTQYF. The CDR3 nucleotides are TGCGCCAGCAGCGGCGGGAGAAGTGCAGATACGCAGTATTTT.

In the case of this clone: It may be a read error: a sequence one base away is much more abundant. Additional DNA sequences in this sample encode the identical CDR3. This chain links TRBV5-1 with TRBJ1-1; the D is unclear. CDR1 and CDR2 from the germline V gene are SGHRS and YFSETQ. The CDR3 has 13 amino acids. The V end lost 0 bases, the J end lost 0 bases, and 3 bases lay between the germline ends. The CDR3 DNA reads TGCGCCAGCAGCTTGGAAGTGAACACTGAAGCTTTCTTT. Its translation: CASSLEVNTEAFF.

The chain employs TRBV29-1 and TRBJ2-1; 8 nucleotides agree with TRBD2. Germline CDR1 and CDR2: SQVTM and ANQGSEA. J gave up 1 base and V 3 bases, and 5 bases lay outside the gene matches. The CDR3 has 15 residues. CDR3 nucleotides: TGCAGCGTTGACGGGGGGGCGCGATCCTACAATGAGCAGTTCTTC. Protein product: CSVDGGARSYNEQFF.

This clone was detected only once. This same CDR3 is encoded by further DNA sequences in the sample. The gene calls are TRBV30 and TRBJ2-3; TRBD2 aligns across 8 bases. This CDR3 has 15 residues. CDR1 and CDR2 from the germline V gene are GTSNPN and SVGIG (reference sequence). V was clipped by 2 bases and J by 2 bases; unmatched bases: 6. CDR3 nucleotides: TGTGCCTGGAGTACGTACGGGGGGGACACAGATACGCAGTATTTT. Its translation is CAWSTYGGDTDTQYF.

This chain's CDR3 is CASSPAGWGYEQYF. The CDR3 coding sequence is TGTGCCAGCAGCCCTGCGGGGTGGGGATACGAGCAGTACTTC. The J gene is TRBJ2-7, the V gene TRBV28, with D maybe TRBD2 (6 bases). The CDR3 has 14 residues. CDR1 and CDR2 (germline): MDHEN, SYDVKM. V dropped 6 bases and J dropped 4 bases, with 16 bases sitting between them.

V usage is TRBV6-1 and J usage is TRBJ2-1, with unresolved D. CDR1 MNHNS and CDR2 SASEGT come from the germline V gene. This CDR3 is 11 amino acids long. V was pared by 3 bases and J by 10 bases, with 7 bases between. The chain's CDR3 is CASSDYREQFF. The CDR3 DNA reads TGTGCCAGCAGTGATTACCGGGAGCAGTTCTTC.

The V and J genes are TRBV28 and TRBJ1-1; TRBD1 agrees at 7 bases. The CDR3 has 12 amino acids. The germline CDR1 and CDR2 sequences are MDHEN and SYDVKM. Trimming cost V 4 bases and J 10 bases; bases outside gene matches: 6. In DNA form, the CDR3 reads TGTGCCAGCAGTTCGACAGGGCTGGGAGCTTTCTTT. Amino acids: CASSSTGLGAFF.

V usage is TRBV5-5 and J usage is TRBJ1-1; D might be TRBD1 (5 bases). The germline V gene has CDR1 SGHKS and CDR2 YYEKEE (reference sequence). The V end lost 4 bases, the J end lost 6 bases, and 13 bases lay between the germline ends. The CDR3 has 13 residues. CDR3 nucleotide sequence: TGTGCCAGCAGCAGGGACGGGCTCGCTGAAGCTTTCTTT. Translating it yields CASSRDGLAEAFF.

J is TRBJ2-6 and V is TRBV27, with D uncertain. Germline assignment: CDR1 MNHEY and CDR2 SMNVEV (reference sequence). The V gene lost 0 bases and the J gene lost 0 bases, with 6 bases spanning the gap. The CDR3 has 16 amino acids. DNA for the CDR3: TGTGCCAGCAGTTTATCGTGGCTCTCTGGGGCCAACGTCCTGACTTTC. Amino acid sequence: CASSLSWLSGANVLTF.

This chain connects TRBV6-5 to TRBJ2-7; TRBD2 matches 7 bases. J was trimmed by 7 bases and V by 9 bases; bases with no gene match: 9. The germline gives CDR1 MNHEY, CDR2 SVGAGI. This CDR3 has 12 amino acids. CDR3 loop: CASARGRGEQYF. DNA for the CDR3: TGTGCCAGTGCGCGCGGGAGAGGTGAGCAGTACTTC.

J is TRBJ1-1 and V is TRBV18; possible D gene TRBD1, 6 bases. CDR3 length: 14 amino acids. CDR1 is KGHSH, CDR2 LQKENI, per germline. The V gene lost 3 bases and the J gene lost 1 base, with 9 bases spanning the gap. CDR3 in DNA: TGTGCCAGCTCACCGATACAGGGGAACACTGAAGCTTTCTTT. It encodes CASSPIQGNTEAFF.

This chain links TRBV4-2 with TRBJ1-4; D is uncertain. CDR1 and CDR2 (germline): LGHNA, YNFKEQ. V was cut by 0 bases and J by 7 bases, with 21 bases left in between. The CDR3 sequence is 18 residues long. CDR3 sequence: CASSQENQRVRGSEKLFF. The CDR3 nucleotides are TGTGCCAGCAGCCAAGAAAATCAGCGGGTTCGAGGTTCTGAAAAACTGTTTTTT.

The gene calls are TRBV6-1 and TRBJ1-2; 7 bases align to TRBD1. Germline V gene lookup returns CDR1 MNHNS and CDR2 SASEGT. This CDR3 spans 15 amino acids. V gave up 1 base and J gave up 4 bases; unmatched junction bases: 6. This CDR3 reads CASSEGTGPGYGYTF. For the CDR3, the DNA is TGTGCCAGCAGTGAAGGGACAGGACCCGGCTATGGCTACACCTTC.

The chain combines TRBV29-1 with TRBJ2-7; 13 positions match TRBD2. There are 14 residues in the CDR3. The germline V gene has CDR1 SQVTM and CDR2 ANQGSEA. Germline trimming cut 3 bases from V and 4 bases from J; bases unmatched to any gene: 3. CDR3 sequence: CSVDGTSGTYEQYF. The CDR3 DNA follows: TGCAGCGTTGATGGGACTAGCGGGACATACGAGCAGTACTTC.

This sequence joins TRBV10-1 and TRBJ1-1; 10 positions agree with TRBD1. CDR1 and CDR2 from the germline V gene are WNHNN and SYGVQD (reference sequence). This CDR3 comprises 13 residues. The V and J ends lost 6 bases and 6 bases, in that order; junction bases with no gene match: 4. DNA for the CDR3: TGCGCCAGCAGGGACGGACAGGGGGCTGAAGCTTTCTTT. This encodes CASRDGQGAEAFF.

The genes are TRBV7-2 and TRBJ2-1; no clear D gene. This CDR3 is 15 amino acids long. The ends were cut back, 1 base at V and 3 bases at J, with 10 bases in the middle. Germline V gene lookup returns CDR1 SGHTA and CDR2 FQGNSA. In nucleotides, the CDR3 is TGTGCCAGCAGCTTAGATCGGCTTTACTACAATGAGCAGTTCTTC. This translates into CASSLDRLYYNEQFF. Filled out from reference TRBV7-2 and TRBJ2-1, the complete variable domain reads GAGVSQSPSNKVTEKGKDVELRCDPISGHTALYWYRQSLGQGLEFLIYFQGNSAPDKSGLPSDRFSAERTGGSVSTLTIQRTQQEDSAVYLCASSLDRLYYNEQFFGPGTRLTVL.

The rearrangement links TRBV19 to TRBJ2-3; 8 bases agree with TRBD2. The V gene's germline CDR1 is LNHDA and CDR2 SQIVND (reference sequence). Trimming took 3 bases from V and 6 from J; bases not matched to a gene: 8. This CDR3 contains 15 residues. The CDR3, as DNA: TGTGCCAGTAGTATTGCTAGCGGGTCCTTTGATACGCAGTATTTT. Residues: CASSIASGSFDTQYF. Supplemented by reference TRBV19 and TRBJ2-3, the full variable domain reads DGGITQSPKYLFRKEGQNVTLSCEQNLNHDAMYWYRQDPGQGLRLIYYSQIVNDFQKGDIAEGYSVSREKKESFPLTVTSAQKNPTAFYLCASSIASGSFDTQYFGPGTRLTVL.